The 2 T cell receptor beta chains below were found in one sample sequenced in a study of blood T cell repertoires in COVID-19. Data came from immunoSEQ multiplex PCR; TCRdb stores just in-frame clones and leaves some out. The table has around 200,000 clones, less than 90% seen once. Sample: PBMCs or T cells enriched from blood (not recorded which). These receptors all stem from a woman aged 45-65 years in a cohort exposed to, infected with or recovered from COVID-19 (not recorded which).

V and J are TRBV5-4 and TRBJ2-3; 12 nucleotides line up with TRBD2. The CDR3 is 13 amino acids. Per germline, CDR1 SGHNT and CDR2 YYREEE (reference sequence). V was clipped by 7 bases and J by 6 bases; unmatched bases: 3. Here the CDR3 DNA reads TGTGCCAGCGTGCTAGCGGGGGGGGATACGCAGTATTTT. It specifies CASVLAGGDTQYF.

The chain uses TRBV19 and TRBJ1-6; 7 nucleotides line up with TRBD1. Germline CDR1 and CDR2: LNHDA and SQIVND (reference sequence). V was pared by 9 bases and J by 7 bases, with 6 bases of the junction left unmatched. The CDR3 totals 13 residues. The CDR3 nucleotides are TGTGCCAGCCGGGACAGTTGGAATTCACCCCTCCACTTT. As protein: CASRDSWNSPLHF.